This is a list of T cell receptor beta chains from one sample in a study of blood T cell repertoires in COVID-19. Assay used: immunoSEQ multiplex PCR; TCRdb lists only in-frame clones, some missing. The table shows about 110,000 clones, with nearly 90% occurring only once. Sample: peripheral blood. These receptors came from a human donor in a cohort sampled during active COVID-19. CDR3s include the opening cysteine and the closing phenylalanine or tryptophan. A D gene is named only where the DNA matches it firmly. Rows give clone size only sometimes, using once, few, many, or a class for an expanded clone.

v_call	d_call	clone_size	j_call	cdr3_aa	cdr3_nt
TRBV6-5	-	-	TRBJ1-6	CASSDSYNSPLHF	TGTGCCAGTTCAGACAGTTATAATTCACCCCTCCACTTT
TRBV6-6	TRBD1	-	TRBJ1-2	CASTLGLLTGSGYTF	TGTGCCAGCACTCTCGGTCTATTGACAGGGTCTGGCTACACCTTC
TRBV10-3	TRBD1	-	TRBJ1-6	CAISPSGTAVSPLHF	TGTGCCATCAGTCCCTCCGGGACAGCAGTCTCACCCCTCCACTTT
TRBV4-1	-	-	TRBJ1-1	CASSQSAPTTGGTEAFF	TGCGCCAGCAGCCAATCGGCACCAACGACAGGCGGGACTGAAGCTTTCTTT
TRBV19	-	few	TRBJ1-1	CASSLSVGQGNTEAFF	TGTGCCAGTAGCTTATCAGTGGGGCAGGGGAACACTGAAGCTTTCTTT
TRBV6-5	-	few	TRBJ1-1	CASRHRHLAFF	TGTGCCAGCAGACACAGGCATCTAGCTTTCTTT
TRBV30	TRBD1	-	TRBJ1-1	CAWGQANTEAFF	TGTGCCTGGGGACAGGCGAACACTGAAGCTTTCTTT
TRBV6-5	TRBD1	-	TRBJ2-1	CASSLETGGRGEQFF	TGTGCCAGCAGTTTGGAGACAGGGGGTAGGGGTGAGCAGTTCTTC
TRBV19	TRBD2	-	TRBJ2-1	CASSIASGGRNEQFF	TGTGCCAGTAGTATCGCTAGCGGGGGGCGGAATGAGCAGTTCTTC
TRBV5-4	TRBD1	-	TRBJ1-2	CASSLQGATYGYTF	TGTGCCAGCAGCTTACAGGGGGCAACCTATGGCTACACCTTC
TRBV6-6	TRBD1	-	TRBJ1-6	CAGQDDRGLGRSPLHF	TGTGCCGGCCAGGACGACAGGGGGCTAGGAAGATCACCCCTCCACTTT
TRBV6-6	TRBD1	-	TRBJ2-2	CASSYTTGGTGELFF	TGTGCCAGCAGTTACACGACAGGGGGGACCGGGGAGCTGTTTTTT
TRBV2	TRBD2	-	TRBJ2-1	CASSEFWTSGSANNEQFF	TGTGCCAGCAGTGAGTTTTGGACTAGCGGGAGCGCCAACAATGAGCAGTTCTTC
TRBV30	-	-	TRBJ1-1	CLGGRNTEAFF	TGTCTGGGGGGTCGGAACACTGAAGCTTTCTTT
TRBV4-3	TRBD2	-	TRBJ2-3	CASSQLLAGGDTQYF	TGCGCCAGCAGCCAATTACTAGCGGGAGGAGATACGCAGTATTTT
TRBV6-2/TRBV6-3	-	-	TRBJ2-1	CASSLPPLGGSYNEQFF	TGTGCCAGCAGTCTTCCACCTCTAGGGGGCTCCTACAATGAGCAGTTCTTC
TRBV7-9	TRBD1	-	TRBJ1-3	CASLAPTGTVFGNTIYF	TGTGCCAGCTTGGCCCCGACAGGGACGGTCTTTGGAAACACCATATATTTT
TRBV7-3	-	-	TRBJ1-5	CASSPNTNQPQHF	TGTGCCAGCAGCCCAAACACCAATCAGCCCCAGCATTTT
TRBV7-9	-	few	TRBJ2-2	CASSPASVANTGELFF	TGTGCCAGCAGTCCCGCTTCAGTGGCGAACACCGGGGAGCTGTTTTTT
TRBV6-5	TRBD1	-	TRBJ1-1	CASSPGTGVAFF	TGTGCCAGCAGCCCCGGGACAGGGGTGGCTTTCTTT
TRBV6-5	TRBD1	few	TRBJ1-2	CASRSDRANYGYTF	TGTGCCAGCAGATCGGACAGGGCTAACTATGGCTACACCTTC
TRBV7-9	TRBD1	-	TRBJ1-2	CASSLGTGKITNYGYTF	TGTGCCAGCAGCTTAGGGACAGGAAAGATTACTAACTATGGCTACACCTTC
TRBV19	TRBD1	-	TRBJ1-5	CASSGTTDGTGINQPQHF	TGTGCCAGTAGCGGAACTACCGACGGGACAGGGATAAACCAGCCCCAGCATTTT
TRBV30	TRBD1	-	TRBJ1-3	CAWSQTGDFSGNTIYF	TGTGCCTGGAGCCAGACAGGGGATTTCTCTGGAAACACCATATATTTT
TRBV18	TRBD1	-	TRBJ2-1	CASSPRQGGNEQFF	TGTGCCAGCTCACCAAGACAGGGGGGTAATGAGCAGTTCTTC
TRBV5-8	TRBD2	-	TRBJ2-7	CASSRRSASGVYEQYF	TGTGCCAGCAGCCGTCGGTCGGCTAGCGGGGTTTACGAGCAGTACTTC
TRBV27	-	-	TRBJ1-1	CASGLGGGRTFF	TGTGCCAGCGGCCTGGGGGGTGGTAGAACTTTCTTT
TRBV30	-	-	TRBJ2-1	CAWSVAGTLEGEQFF	TGTGCCTGGAGTGTGGCGGGGACCCTCGAGGGTGAGCAGTTCTTC
TRBV7-2	-	-	TRBJ1-2	CASSWGDYGYTF	TGTGCCAGCAGCTGGGGGGACTATGGCTACACCTTC
TRBV6-2/TRBV6-3	-	-	TRBJ1-2	CASSYGYRNYGYTF	TGTGCCAGCAGTTATGGGTACAGGAACTATGGCTACACCTTC
TRBV18	TRBD1	once	TRBJ1-2	CASSLTGPFYTF	TGTGCCAGCTCACTGACAGGGCCCTTCTACACCTTC
TRBV15	-	-	TRBJ2-7	CATSTRDIYEQYF	TGTGCCACCAGCACTCGGGACATTTACGAGCAGTACTTC
TRBV6-5	TRBD1	-	TRBJ2-7	CASGTGIGEQYF	TGTGCCTCGGGGACAGGGATCGGCGAGCAGTACTTC
TRBV5-1	TRBD1	-	TRBJ1-2	CASSLTGGVTAGGYTF	TGCGCCAGCAGCTTGACAGGGGGTGTCACGGCTGGTGGCTACACCTTC
TRBV9	TRBD2	-	TRBJ2-1	CASSTGLVGGSYNEQFF	TGTGCCAGCAGCACAGGACTAGTGGGAGGCTCCTACAATGAGCAGTTCTTC
TRBV10-2	TRBD2	-	TRBJ2-1	CASSDGLAREQFF	TGCGCCAGCAGTGATGGACTAGCGCGTGAGCAGTTCTTC